This T cell receptor beta chain was sequenced for a study of T cell repertoires in cytomegalovirus infection. Background on the study: CMV infection and matching HLA type were both indicated by public TCR beta signatures.

TCRdb recomputed calls from the reads with MiXCR, one row per CDR3 protein. Here the sample spans around 350,000 distinct CDR3 sequences, about a sixth being singletons. Germline CDR1 MGHRA, CDR2 YSYEKL. The ends lost 3 bases at V and 5 bases at J; junction bases unmatched: 10. The CDR3 covers 17 residues. The specimen was PBMCs. This clonotype was sampled from a human donor in good health (CMV status not recorded). Some clones in this sample may be carry-over from other donors' samples. V usage is TRBV4-1 and J usage is TRBJ1-4; TRBD1 matches 9 bases. The CDR3 sequence is CASSQKTPGQGNEKLFF. The CDR3 region has the DNA TGCGCCAGCAGCCAGAAGACGCCGGGACAGGGAAATGAAAAACTGTTTTTT.